The rows below give T cell receptor beta chains drawn from one sample of a study of blood T cell repertoires in COVID-19. Measured with immunoSEQ multiplex PCR; TCRdb has only the in-frame clones, and not every one. The table shows around 130,000 clones, with around four fifths occurring only once. The specimen sequenced was PBMCs or T cells enriched from blood (not recorded which). The receptors stem from a man in his forties or fifties with acute COVID-19. The CDR3 runs from the conserved cysteine through the conserved F or W. D genes are given only for firm matches. A clone size is listed for some rows: how often the clone was seen (once, few, many), or a class if it is expanded.

CDR3nt,CDR3aa,abundance,j_gene,v_gene,d_gene
TGTGCCAGCAGCTTGGATCTCTGGCAGGGTAAAGATACGCAGTATTTT,CASSLDLWQGKDTQYF,-,TRBJ2-3,TRBV5-8,-
TGTGCCACCGGGACACCGAACACTGAAGCTTTCTTT,CATGTPNTEAFF,-,TRBJ1-1,TRBV19,-
TGTGCCAGCAGCTCCGGACAGGGAAAAGATACGCAGTATTTT,CASSSGQGKDTQYF,-,TRBJ2-3,TRBV7-3,TRBD1
TGTGCCAGCAGCGAGACAGGTTGGGGGGAGACCCAGTACTTC,CASSETGWGETQYF,few,TRBJ2-5,TRBV5-5,-
TGTGCCAGCAGCCCGTACAGGGGGAATGAGCAGTTCTTC,CASSPYRGNEQFF,-,TRBJ2-1,TRBV3-1/TRBV3-2,TRBD1
TGTGCCAGCAGCTTTACGACTAGCGGGGGAAGCACAGATACGCAGTATTTT,CASSFTTSGGSTDTQYF,-,TRBJ2-3,TRBV7-2,TRBD2
TGTGCCAGCAGTGAAAGGGAAGCGGGAGGGCCAAACGCAGATACGCAGTATTTT,CASSEREAGGPNADTQYF,-,TRBJ2-3,TRBV6-1,TRBD2
TGTGCCAGCAGCTTAGTGGGACTAGCGGGGGTAACGCAGTTCTTC,CASSLVGLAGVTQFF,-,TRBJ2-1,TRBV7-9,TRBD2
TGTGCCAGCAGTTTTAGGGGACAATCCTACAGTGGCTACACCTTC,CASSFRGQSYSGYTF,-,TRBJ1-2,TRBV6-5,-
TGCGCCAGCAGCTTGGCGGGACAGAATCTTAATTCACCCCTCCACTTT,CASSLAGQNLNSPLHF,-,TRBJ1-6,TRBV5-1,TRBD1
TGTGCCAGCAGCCAAGATGAGGGAGGCTACACCTTC,CASSQDEGGYTF,-,TRBJ1-2,TRBV3-1/TRBV3-2,-
TGTGCCAGCAGTTTTTATGGGGAGACTGGGACCGGGGAGCTGTTTTTT,CASSFYGETGTGELFF,-,TRBJ2-2,TRBV28,-
TGTGCCAGCAGCCAGTCCTCAGCGAATCGGCGGGGCGAGCAGTACTTC,CASSQSSANRRGEQYF,-,TRBJ2-7,TRBV3-1/TRBV3-2,-
TGTGCCAGCAGCTTAAATGTGCTAAATTCACCCCTCCACTTT,CASSLNVLNSPLHF,-,TRBJ1-6,TRBV11-2,-
TGTGCCAGCAGTCGACAGGGGGCGTCTGCTAATGAAAAACTGTTTTTT,CASSRQGASANEKLFF,once,TRBJ1-4,TRBV6-6,TRBD1
TGTGCCAGCAGGGGGGGACAGGGAGACACTGAAGCTTTCTTT,CASRGGQGDTEAFF,few,TRBJ1-1,TRBV7-9,TRBD1
TGTGCCAGCAGCCAAGTAGCGGGAGCCGACAATGAGCAGTTCTTC,CASSQVAGADNEQFF,once,TRBJ2-1,TRBV3-1/TRBV3-2,TRBD2
TGTGCCAGCAGCTCCGCGGGCTACGGTTCACCCCTCCACTTT,CASSSAGYGSPLHF,-,TRBJ1-6,TRBV7-8,-
TGTGCCAGCAGCCCCCTCACGCCGGGACTAGCGGAGACCCAAGAGACCCAGTACTTC,CASSPLTPGLAETQETQYF,-,TRBJ2-5,TRBV4-2,TRBD2
TGTGCCAGCAGTCTTGGGGGGGATTTGACCGGGGAGCTGTTTTTT,CASSLGGDLTGELFF,once,TRBJ2-2,TRBV27,TRBD2
TGTGCCAGCAGTTACACAGGGGCTGGAAACACCATATATTTT,CASSYTGAGNTIYF,-,TRBJ1-3,TRBV6-5,TRBD1
TGTGCCAGCAGCTTAACGGACAGAACCCAGTACTTC,CASSLTDRTQYF,-,TRBJ2-5,TRBV7-9,-
TGCGCCAGCAGTCCCACCACTAGCGCTTACGAGCAGTACTTC,CASSPTTSAYEQYF,few,TRBJ2-7,TRBV5-1,TRBD2
TGTGCCAGCTCACTTGGAGGGGGCTTGAACACTGAAGCTTTCTTT,CASSLGGGLNTEAFF,-,TRBJ1-1,TRBV18,TRBD1
TGTGCCAGCAGCTTAGTTTCCGGGAGCGGCAATCAGCCCCAGCATTTT,CASSLVSGSGNQPQHF,-,TRBJ1-5,TRBV7-2,-
TGCAGCGTTGCAACAGGGAAGGCCACTGAAGCTTTCTTT,CSVATGKATEAFF,-,TRBJ1-1,TRBV29-1,-
TGTGCCAGCTCACCCTGGGACACTCGAATACAAGGCTACACCTTC,CASSPWDTRIQGYTF,-,TRBJ1-2,TRBV18,-
TGTGCCAGCTCACCACAACGGGACTCTGGAAACACCATATATTTT,CASSPQRDSGNTIYF,-,TRBJ1-3,TRBV18,-
TGTGCCAGCAGTCGAACCGGGACAGGGAAGTTCTTC,CASSRTGTGKFF,-,TRBJ2-1,TRBV27,TRBD1
TGTGCCAGCAGCGCCCGAACAGGGGACTATGGCTACACCTTC,CASSARTGDYGYTF,-,TRBJ1-2,TRBV9,TRBD1
TGTGCCAGCAGCCAAACTTTGGGGGGATGGGTGAACACTGAAGCTTTCTTT,CASSQTLGGWVNTEAFF,-,TRBJ1-1,TRBV3-1/TRBV3-2,-
TGTGCCAGCAGTGACGGCGGGCGGGAATCACGGACTACTTATAGCTCCTACAATGAGCAGTTCTTC,CASSDGGRESRTTYSSYNEQFF,-,TRBJ2-1,TRBV6-4,-
TGTGCCAGCAGTTACAGGACACCAACAGATACGCAGTATTTT,CASSYRTPTDTQYF,-,TRBJ2-3,TRBV6-5,-
TGTGCCAGCAGTGATTCAGGCATCTCCTACGAGCAGTACTTC,CASSDSGISYEQYF,-,TRBJ2-7,TRBV2,-
TGTGCCAGTAGATATGTAGGGGATAATGAGCAGTTCTTC,CASRYVGDNEQFF,-,TRBJ2-1,TRBV19,-
TGTGCCAGCAGTTTGGGACTGAGCTATAATTCACCCCTCCACTTT,CASSLGLSYNSPLHF,-,TRBJ1-6,TRBV27,-
TGTGCCAGCATAGGGAGGGGCCTTTATGGCTACACCTTC,CASIGRGLYGYTF,-,TRBJ1-2,TRBV6-5,-
TGTGCCAGCAGTGATGCGGGGGCCTACAATGAGCAGTTCTTC,CASSDAGAYNEQFF,-,TRBJ2-1,TRBV2,TRBD2
TGTGCCAGCAGCGGGGCTTACAGGGGCCGGAGGGAGACCCAGTACTTC,CASSGAYRGRRETQYF,-,TRBJ2-5,TRBV9,TRBD1
TGTGCCAGCAGCCCCGCCGGGAATAGCAATCAGCCCCAGCATTTT,CASSPAGNSNQPQHF,-,TRBJ1-5,TRBV25-1,-
TGTGCCACCAGCAGCGGACTAGCGGGCTCCTACAATGAGCAGTTCTTC,CATSSGLAGSYNEQFF,-,TRBJ2-1,TRBV15,TRBD2
TGTGCCATCAGACAGGGGGAAAATCAGCCCCAGCATTTT,CAIRQGENQPQHF,once,TRBJ1-5,TRBV10-3,TRBD1
TGTGCCAGCAGGTCAGGGATTCTCACTGAAGCTTTCTTT,CASRSGILTEAFF,-,TRBJ1-1,TRBV2,-
TGCAGCGTTGTCGGGGGCTCTGGGGCCAACGTCCTGACTTTC,CSVVGGSGANVLTF,-,TRBJ2-6,TRBV29-1,-
TGTGCCAGCAGCTTACAGGGGTGGTTGAACTATGGCTACACCTTC,CASSLQGWLNYGYTF,few,TRBJ1-2,TRBV5-8,TRBD1
TGTGCCAGCAGCGGACAGCAAAACTCCTACGAGCAGTACTTC,CASSGQQNSYEQYF,-,TRBJ2-7,TRBV9,-
TGTGCCAGTAGTAGGTGGACAGGGGGCGATCAGCCCCAGCATTTT,CASSRWTGGDQPQHF,-,TRBJ1-5,TRBV19,TRBD1
TGTGCCAGCAGCTACGACAGGACGGGAAACACCATATATTTT,CASSYDRTGNTIYF,-,TRBJ1-3,TRBV5-4,-
TGTGCCAGCAGCCATTACCGGGACAGCCAGACTAGTAATGAAAAACTGTTTTTT,CASSHYRDSQTSNEKLFF,-,TRBJ1-4,TRBV14,TRBD1
TGTGCCAGCTCACCCCAGCGGGAGGGCCCCTACAATGAGCAGTTCTTC,CASSPQREGPYNEQFF,few,TRBJ2-1,TRBV18,TRBD2
TGTGCCAGCAGTTTTCAGGGGTCAGGCGAGCAGTACTTC,CASSFQGSGEQYF,-,TRBJ2-7,TRBV28,-
TGTGCCAGCAGTCCGGGACTAGCGACAGATACGCAGTATTTT,CASSPGLATDTQYF,-,TRBJ2-3,TRBV6-5,TRBD2
TGTGCCAGCAGCCCCCGTCTGGGGACAGGACCTAATGAAAAACTGTTTTTT,CASSPRLGTGPNEKLFF,few,TRBJ1-4,TRBV7-2,TRBD1
TGTGCCAGCAGCCGCTGGACAGGGACTAATTCACCCCTCCACTTT,CASSRWTGTNSPLHF,-,TRBJ1-6,TRBV7-2,TRBD1
TGCAGTGCTAGTCGGGGGGGCGGGACTTCAGATACGCAGTATTTT,CSASRGGGTSDTQYF,-,TRBJ2-3,TRBV20-1,TRBD2
TGTGCCATCAGGCTGAGGGCCAATGGCTACACCTTC,CAIRLRANGYTF,-,TRBJ1-2,TRBV10-3,-
TGTGCCAGCAGCCAGACAGGGGTTCGGCGAGAGACCCAGTACTTC,CASSQTGVRRETQYF,once,TRBJ2-5,TRBV3-1/TRBV3-2,TRBD1
TGTGCCAGCTCGTGGAGACCGGCGAACTACGAGCAGTACTTC,CASSWRPANYEQYF,-,TRBJ2-7,TRBV18,-
TGTGCCAGCAGTCCCGGTAAGAGGGCCAAAAACATTCAGTACTTC,CASSPGKRAKNIQYF,-,TRBJ2-4,TRBV3-1/TRBV3-2,-